This T cell receptor (beta chain) was sequenced for a study of blood T cell repertoires in COVID-19. Study-wide background: Italy, Spain and the United States were the sources of the convalescent and acute COVID-19 samples. The analysed material was cDNA or gDNA that came from T cells, B-cell-depleted T cells, or PBMCs.

The germline V gene has CDR1 KGHSH and CDR2 LQKENI. The CDR3 runs 12 residues. The junction had 2 bases not matched to a gene; V was cut back by 4 bases and J by 10 bases. Original methodology: Scientists estimated how many nucleated cells there were by amplifying reference gene primers. Sequencing was performed with immunoSEQ multiplex PCR; in TCRdb, only in-frame clones are kept and a portion is missing. The V and J calls and clone size come from that table; D and trimming were worked out from the DNA. The table records roughly 80,000 clones, around 86% of them present only once. The sequenced sample was peripheral blood. This receptor was obtained from a human donor in a cohort sampled during active COVID-19. The chain employs TRBV18 and TRBJ1-4; 8 bases map to TRBD1. For the CDR3, the DNA is TGTGCCAGCTCACGTACAGGGGGAAAACTGTTTTTT. Its translation: CASSRTGGKLFF.